The 15 T cell receptor beta chains listed next were all sequenced from one sample in a study of T-cell reconstitution after alpha-beta-depleted transplantation in children. Unique molecular identifiers were incorporated when the TCRbeta library was constructed. TCRdb re-called the PCR reads through MiXCR, storing one row per CDR3 protein. The data contain hundreds of thousands of distinct CDR3 sequences, roughly 10% of them singletons. The material was PBMCs from the stem cell graft donor, obtained from the stem cell graft. The receptors shown here come from a human donor who donated a stem cell graft to a child with acute myeloid leukemia.

This clonotype was seen only a few times. The V call is TRBV6-1, the J call TRBJ2-7; TRBD2 matches at 7 bases. V was clipped by 7 bases and J by 2 bases; unmatched bases: 14. The V gene's germline CDR1 is MNHNS and CDR2 SASEGT. This CDR3 has 16 amino acids. This chain's CDR3 is CASTREVGTGAYEQYF. CDR3 bases: TGTGCCAGCACCCGGGAGGTAGGGACGGGGGCCTACGAGCAGTACTTC.

This clonotype was counted only a few times. The CDR3, as DNA: TGTGCCAGCAGATATACAGGGGAATCCTACAATGAGCAGTTCTTC. Residues: CASRYTGESYNEQFF. The chain couples TRBV7-2 to TRBJ2-1; 7 bases fit TRBD1. The V and J ends lost 6 bases and 1 base, in that order; junction bases with no gene match: 6. This CDR3 is built from 15 residues. The V gene's germline CDR1 is SGHTA and CDR2 FQGNSA.

The sample holds a few counts of this clonotype. J is TRBJ2-2 and V is TRBV4-2, with D hard to call. The V gene's germline CDR1 is LGHNA and CDR2 YNFKEQ. V lost 5 bases, J lost 6 bases, and 10 bases lay in between. CDR3 length: 13 amino acids. This chain's CDR3 is CASSSTAAGELFF. The DNA for the CDR3 is TGTGCCAGCAGCTCTACAGCTGCCGGGGAGCTGTTTTTT.

This clonotype occurred many times. Sequence at one end of the junction differs from germline and may be a read error. The J gene is TRBJ1-1, the V gene TRBV12-3 or TRBV12-4; D perhaps matches TRBD1 (5 bases). The CDR3 consists of 14 residues. In nucleotides, the CDR3 is TGTGCCAGCAGTTTTGGGGGATTGAATACTGAAGCTTTCTTT. Translating gives CASSFGGLNTEAFF.

V usage is TRBV7-9 and J usage is TRBJ2-1, with 8 bases identical to TRBD2. This CDR3 contains 14 residues. Germline V gene data show CDR1 as SEHNR and CDR2 as FQNEAQ (reference sequence). Unmatched junction bases numbered 7, after V lost 3 bases and J lost 9 bases. The CDR3 coding sequence is TGTGCCAGCAGCTTTCCCAGCGGGAGAGGTGAGCAGTTCTTC. This translates into CASSFPSGRGEQFF.

In its sample, this clonotype was seen a few times. The V gene is TRBV6-1, the J gene TRBJ2-1; D call uncertain. The CDR3 is 14 residues long. V lost 6 bases and J 5 bases, leaving 14 bases between the germline ends. Germline CDR1 is MNHNS and CDR2 is SASEGT. Here the CDR3 reads CASSPDGWNNEQFF. The CDR3 nucleotides are TGTGCCAGCAGCCCCGACGGATGGAACAATGAGCAGTTCTTC.

This chain joins TRBV4-2 and TRBJ2-3, with unresolved D. The germline V and J ends were trimmed by 0 bases and 5 bases, with 15 bases remaining between them. This CDR3 has 16 residues. The V gene's germline CDR1 is LGHNA and CDR2 YNFKEQ. CDR3 nucleotides: TGTGCCAGCAGCCAAGATCTCGAGAGGTCACAAGATACGCAGTATTTT. Its protein is CASSQDLERSQDTQYF.

V usage is TRBV7-6 and J usage is TRBJ1-2; D call uncertain. The germline V gene has CDR1 SGHVS and CDR2 FNYEAQ. This CDR3 region has 15 residues. V was trimmed by 5 bases and J by 0 bases, leaving 13 bases between them. Written as DNA, the CDR3 is TGTGCCAGCAGCGGACCAGATCCAACTAACTATGGCTACACCTTC. It is translated as CASSGPDPTNYGYTF.

This clonotype showed up many times. The chain has TRBV5-5 and TRBJ1-2; D is ambiguous. This CDR3 has 15 amino acids. V lost 0 bases and J lost 4, with 13 bases in between. Germline assignment: CDR1 SGHKS and CDR2 YYEKEE (reference sequence). This CDR3 is CASSLGSTRSYGYTF. Written as DNA, the CDR3 is TGTGCCAGCAGCTTGGGATCGACCAGAAGCTATGGCTACACCTTC.

As concerns this clonotype: A read error may explain this, as a much larger clone is one base away. The chain recombines TRBV6-1 with TRBJ1-5; D call uncertain. Germline CDR1 MNHNS, CDR2 SASEGT. The CDR3 is 14 residues long. CDR3 sequence (DNA): TGTGCCAGCAGTCCGGAGTATAGCAATCAGCCCCGGCATTTT. Translated: CASSPEYSNQPRHF.

The gene calls are TRBV3-1 and TRBJ2-1, with 13 positions matching TRBD2. Trimming removed 1 base from V and 7 bases from J; junction bases left unmatched: 7. Germline CDR1 and CDR2: LGHDT and YNNKEL (reference sequence). The CDR3 runs to 17 residues. The CDR3 DNA follows: TGTGCCAGCAGCCAAGTCGGGGGGACTAGCGGGATGAATGAGCAGTTCTTC. It specifies CASSQVGGTSGMNEQFF.

The sample holds many counts of this clonotype. The J gene is TRBJ2-5, the V gene TRBV6-5, with TRBD1 matching 9 bases. After removal of 4 bases from V and 5 bases from J, the junction contained 5 bases not matched to a gene. CDR3 length: 14 amino acids. Germline V gene data show CDR1 as MNHEY and CDR2 as SVGAGI. CDR3: CASSSTGGAETQYF. CDR3 sequence (DNA): TGTGCCAGCAGTTCCACAGGGGGCGCGGAGACCCAGTACTTC.

This clonotype has ten or more counts. The chain links TRBV12-3 or TRBV12-4 to TRBJ2-5, with D perhaps TRBD1 (5 bases). This CDR3 region has 12 residues. Trimming shortened V by 5 bases and J by 2 bases, and 6 bases separated the two germline ends. The CDR3, as DNA: TGTGCCAGCAGTCAGGGACAAGAGACCCAGTACTTC. Encoded protein: CASSQGQETQYF.

This clonotype has just a few counts. The rearrangement uses TRBV3-1 and TRBJ2-1, with D maybe TRBD2 (6 bases). This CDR3 is 14 amino acids long. Germline CDR1 and CDR2: LGHDT and YNNKEL (reference sequence). Trimming removed 6 bases at V and 7 bases at J, with 16 bases between. This chain's CDR3 is CASSLHGSNNEQFF. As DNA, the CDR3 is TGTGCCAGCAGTCTTCACGGGAGTAATAATGAGCAGTTCTTC.

This clonotype was detected ten times or more. The chain combines TRBV20-1 with TRBJ2-1; 13 bases line up with TRBD2. Germline loops: CDR1 DFQATT, CDR2 SNEGSKA (reference sequence). V was pared by 5 bases and J by 6 bases, with 4 bases of the junction left unmatched. The CDR3 is 14 residues long. The CDR3 protein is CSAHTSGRVNEQFF. The DNA of the CDR3 is TGCAGTGCTCATACTAGCGGGAGGGTCAATGAGCAGTTCTTC.